The 10 T cell receptor beta chains listed next were all sequenced from one sample in a study of blood T cell repertoires in COVID-19. Repertoires were generated with immunoSEQ multiplex PCR, while TCRdb's copy carries only in-frame clones and drops some. The table lists over 50,000 clones, around 77% of them singletons. Sequenced material: peripheral blood. The receptors shown here come from a man older than 75 with active or convalescent COVID-19.

This clone has more than one count but fewer than ten. The rearrangement joins TRBV13 to TRBJ2-5, with TRBD1 matching over 10 bases. With 4 bases clipped from V and 4 bases from J, the junction kept 9 bases outside the gene matches. Germline assignment: CDR1 PRHDT and CDR2 FYEKMQ (reference sequence). The CDR3 is 16 amino acids. This CDR3 is CASSSETGGYRETQYF. In nucleotides, the CDR3 is TGTGCCAGCAGCTCCGAGACAGGGGGCTATCGAGAGACCCAGTACTTC.

This clone turned up a few times. This sequence joins TRBV27 and TRBJ2-7; D is undetermined. CDR3 length: 13 amino acids. V lost 3 bases and J lost 3, with 9 bases in between. The germline gives CDR1 MNHEY, CDR2 SMNVEV (reference sequence). CDR3 loop: CASSFKAFYEQYF. Here the CDR3 DNA reads TGTGCCAGCAGTTTCAAAGCTTTCTACGAGCAGTACTTC.

V usage is TRBV6-5 and J usage is TRBJ2-1; D is possibly TRBD2 (6 bases). Trimming pared 5 bases from V and 4 bases from J, leaving 9 bases between. This CDR3 contains 13 residues. The germline V gene has CDR1 MNHEY and CDR2 SVGAGI. The CDR3 is CASSRSGYNEQFF. The CDR3 bases are TGTGCCAGCAGTCGTAGCGGATACAATGAGCAGTTCTTC.

This chain joins TRBV15 and TRBJ1-1; D remains ambiguous. The V gene lost 6 bases and the J gene lost 4 bases, with 21 bases spanning the gap. The germline gives CDR1 LNHNV, CDR2 YYDKDF (reference sequence). The CDR3 is 16 residues long. The CDR3 reads CATRDSKTPVGTEAFF. CDR3 coding DNA: TGTGCCACCAGAGACTCAAAGACCCCCGTGGGCACTGAAGCTTTCTTT.

This clone was seen just once. V and J are TRBV2 and TRBJ1-3; the match to TRBD1 covers 7 bases. Germline-derived CDR1 and CDR2 are SNHLY and FYNNEI. The CDR3 contains 14 residues. V lost 7 bases to trimming and J lost 0 bases; unmatched junction nucleotides: 3. The CDR3 DNA reads as TGTGCCAGCATTAGGGACAGCTCTGGAAACACCATATATTTT. It specifies CASIRDSSGNTIYF.

This rearrangement joins TRBV19 to TRBJ2-5, with D perhaps matching TRBD2 (5 bases). The CDR3 length is 15 residues. In germline, CDR1 is LNHDA, CDR2 SQIVND (reference sequence). V shed 7 bases and J shed 1 base, with 16 bases lying between them. This CDR3 is CASNRGQVPQETQYF. The CDR3 DNA reads as TGTGCCAGTAATCGCGGGCAGGTCCCCCAAGAGACCCAGTACTTC.

The chain combines TRBV18 with TRBJ2-2; maybe TRBD1 (6 bases). Germline CDR1 reads KGHSH; CDR2 reads LQKENI. Trimming removed 3 bases from V and 7 bases from J, with 15 bases in between. The CDR3 has 15 residues. CDR3 amino acids: CASSPTQQGFGELFF. CDR3 sequence (DNA): TGTGCCAGCTCACCGACGCAACAGGGCTTCGGGGAGCTGTTTTTT. The variable domain in full, completed from reference TRBV18 and TRBJ2-2, reads NAGVMQNPRHLVRRRGQEARLRCSPMKGHSHVYWYRQLPEEGLKFMVYLQKENIIDESGMPKERFSAEFPKEGPSILRIQQVVRGDSAAYFCASSPTQQGFGELFFGEGSRLTVL.

The rearrangement joins TRBV19 to TRBJ1-6; D unresolved. V lost 5 bases and J 7 bases, leaving 6 bases between the germline ends. The length of the CDR3 is 12 residues. From germline, CDR1 is LNHDA and CDR2 SQIVND (reference sequence). CDR3 nucleotides: TGTGCCAGTAGTGTGGGCAATTCACCCCTCCACTTT. Translating it yields CASSVGNSPLHF.

This clone was seen just once. V gene TRBV18 combines with J gene TRBJ2-5, with TRBD1 matching 7 bases. CDR3 length equals 15 residues. Germline lookup yields CDR1 KGHSH and CDR2 LQKENI. V lost 5 bases and J lost 2; bases outside the gene matches: 8. The CDR3 DNA reads TGTGCCAGCTCAGTTCAGGGGGACACTCAAGAGACCCAGTACTTC. Translating gives CASSVQGDTQETQYF. The full variable domain, its missing parts supplied by reference TRBV18 and TRBJ2-5, is NAGVMQNPRHLVRRRGQEARLRCSPMKGHSHVYWYRQLPEEGLKFMVYLQKENIIDESGMPKERFSAEFPKEGPSILRIQQVVRGDSAAYFCASSVQGDTQETQYFGPGTRLLVL.

This chain joins TRBV11-3 and TRBJ2-7, with D unclear. Trimming shortened V by 3 bases and J by 7 bases, and 13 bases separated the two germline ends. Per germline, CDR1 SGHNT and CDR2 YENEEA. There are 13 residues in the CDR3. The CDR3 here is CASSFSQDREQYF. The CDR3 bases are TGTGCCAGCAGCTTTTCTCAGGATCGAGAGCAGTACTTC.